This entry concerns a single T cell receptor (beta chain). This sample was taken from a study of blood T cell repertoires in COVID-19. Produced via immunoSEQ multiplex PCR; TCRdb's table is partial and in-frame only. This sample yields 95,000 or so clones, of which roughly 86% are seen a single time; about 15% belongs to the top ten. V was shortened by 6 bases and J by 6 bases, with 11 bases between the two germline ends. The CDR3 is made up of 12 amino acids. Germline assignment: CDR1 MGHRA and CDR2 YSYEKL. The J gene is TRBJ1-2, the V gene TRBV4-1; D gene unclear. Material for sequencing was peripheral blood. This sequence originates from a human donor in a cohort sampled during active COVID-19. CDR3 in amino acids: CASRSYVDGYTF. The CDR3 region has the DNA TGCGCCAGCAGAAGCTACGTAGATGGCTACACCTTC.